The sequence of this T cell receptor beta chain was determined in a study of OX40 agonist ivuxolimab in advanced cancers. Baseline, cycle 4 day 1, and cycle 7 day 1 were the blood sampling points. Comment on this clone: Its target is unknown.

Study-wide results and caveats: Low normalized T-cell clonal expansion was additionally recorded for some nonresponders.

TCRdb keeps only in-frame clones here, not all; method: immunoSEQ multiplex PCR. The sample shows 40,000 to 50,000 clones, 70% to 90% of them seen only once. The sequences come from CD4+ or CD8+ T cells sorted from blood, collected in a trial of the OX40 agonist ivuxolimab. The TCR sequence derives from an adult with an advanced solid tumor such as melanoma, head and neck, liver or kidney cancer.

The CDR3 here is CASSLQGAPGNTIYF. CDR3 DNA: TGCGCCAGCAGCTTACAGGGGGCGCCTGGAAACACCATATATTTT. The chain has TRBV5-1 and TRBJ1-3; 9 nucleotides agree with TRBD1. The CDR3 is 15 residues long. Per the germline V gene, CDR1 is SGHRS and CDR2 is YFSETQ. With V trimmed by 2 bases and J by 2 bases, 2 bases remained unmatched.